This T cell receptor (beta chain) was captured in a study of vaccination and CD4 T cells after COVID-19. Study as a whole: Stimuli were overlapping spike peptide pools of SARS-CoV-2 and three common cold coronaviruses (HCoV-NL63, HCoV-OC43, HCoV-229E).

On this clonotype: Antigen unknown.

Oncomine TCR Beta short-read sequencing was applied to DNA from cultured CD4+ T cells. Genomic DNA was drawn out of CD4+ T cells grown in culture. TCRdb reprocessed the PCR reads with MiXCR, giving one entry per CDR3 protein. The sample yields roughly 11,000 distinct CDR3 sequences, about 29% seen once. Germline CDR1 is SGHVS and CDR2 is FQNEAQ. This CDR3 region has 15 residues. Trimming removed 3 bases from V and 5 bases from J; junction bases left unmatched: 8. Treatment defined: roughly 10-day PBMC culture with coronavirus spike peptide pools or control peptides (ViraFEST assay). Harvesting of the unexposed donor's CD4+ T cells predated the COVID-19 pandemic (2011-2018).

The sample was CD4+ T cells from blood, cultured in vitro. The sequence was collected from a human donor in good health. The J gene is TRBJ2-3, the V gene TRBV7-8, with TRBD1 matching 7 bases. CDR3 amino acids: CASSFRGRRGDTQYF. The DNA of the CDR3 is TGTGCCAGCAGCTTTAGGGGGCGAAGGGGAGATACGCAGTATTTT.